The present T cell receptor (beta chain) was sequenced within a study of blood T cells in healthy people across ages. Regarding the study as a whole: Donors of long life had a larger count of naive CD4+ cells and greater diversity than aged donors.

This clonotype was recorded a few times. The antigen is not known. The germline V gene encodes CDR1 LGHNA and CDR2 YNFKEQ. V was pared by 1 base and J by 9 bases, with 8 bases of the junction left unmatched. The CDR3 totals 15 residues. Primers used in a second PCR of roughly 6 to 11 cycles were a sample-barcoded 5' primer and a J-beta primer mix. Every sample returned 3 million or more CDR3-containing paired-end reads. TCRdb redid the calling of the 5' RACE reads with MiXCR, one entry per CDR3 protein. This table has some 1.5 million distinct CDR3 sequences, 40% to 45% appearing once. At least 7 million PBMCs were isolated per sample. Total RNA was isolated from each sample in quantities of at least 5 micrograms.

This receptor was obtained from a young woman in good health. This chain uses TRBV4-2 with TRBJ2-1, with TRBD2 matching over 8 bases. Input material: blood. CDR3 sequence (DNA): TGTGCCAGCAGCCAAGGGACTAGCCTATTGCGTGAGCAGTTCTTC. Encoded protein: CASSQGTSLLREQFF.